This T cell receptor (beta chain) was identified in a study of cytomegalovirus exposure and HLA in healthy donors. About the research overall: Among the 300 to 450 genotyped donors, about 81% were placed in the Caucasian-associated ancestry cluster.

The CDR3 sequence is 15 residues long. Germline CDR1 reads SGHTS; CDR2 reads YDEGEE. V was clipped by 5 bases and J by 3 bases, with 14 bases between them. General study findings and limits: It was in a later analysis that TCR association rates were seen to vary by HLA locus, highest for DRB1 and lowest for HLA-C.

This PCR relied on a set of 60 Vbeta primers and 13 Jbeta primers. Repertoires were generated with immunoSEQ multiplex PCR, while TCRdb's copy carries only in-frame clones and drops some. The data show approximately 97,000 clones, with roughly 80% seen just once and roughly 9.6% held by the top ten. A note on this clone: Its cognate antigen is unknown.

This clonotype was obtained from a male donor in good health and CMV-seropositive. The specimen sequenced was PBMCs. The chain has TRBV5-8 and TRBJ2-2, with D possibly being TRBD2 (6 bases). CDR3: CASRFRPSDTGELFF. CDR3 nucleotide sequence: TGTGCCAGCAGGTTCCGGCCTAGCGACACCGGGGAGCTGTTTTTT.